The entry below describes one T cell receptor (beta chain). These data originate in a study of shared clonotypes between healthy human individuals. The CDR3 loop spans 14 amino acids. Trimming cost V 2 bases and J 3 bases, with 9 bases left between them. Germline loops: CDR1 SGHNT, CDR2 YENEEA. Using immunoSEQ multiplex PCR, the repertoire was profiled, and TCRdb retains in-frame clones only, with some absent. The sample records fewer than 650,000 clones, around 80% being singletons. The sequence came from a woman in her thirties or forties in good health. Some clones in this sample may be carry-over from other donors' samples. The chain combines TRBV11-3 with TRBJ2-3; D gene unclear. The specimen was PBMCs. CDR3 amino acids: CASSLLPGTDTQYF. The DNA for the CDR3 is TGTGCCAGCAGCTTACTTCCGGGTACAGATACGCAGTATTTT.